This entry features one T cell receptor (beta chain) sequence. Profiled with immunoSEQ multiplex PCR; TCRdb holds only in-frame clones, not every one. The sample lists 180,000 or so clones; roughly 81% were seen once. The sample belongs to a study of blood T cell repertoires in COVID-19. The overall study: The study drew acute and convalescent COVID-19 samples from the United States, Italy and Spain. PBMCs, B-cell-depleted T cells, or T cells provided the cDNA or gDNA that made up the material.

CDR1 and CDR2 (germline): LGHNA, YNFKEQ. The CDR3 has 14 amino acids. Trimming removed 4 bases from V and 5 bases from J; junction bases left unmatched: 3. The clonotype comes from a woman aged 40 to 50 with COVID-19, enrolled during active disease. The material sequenced was peripheral blood. The chain links TRBV4-2 to TRBJ1-4, with 8 bases aligning to TRBD1. DNA for the CDR3: TGTGCCAGCAGCCTCCGGGACAGGAATGAAAAACTGTTTTTT. It encodes CASSLRDRNEKLFF.